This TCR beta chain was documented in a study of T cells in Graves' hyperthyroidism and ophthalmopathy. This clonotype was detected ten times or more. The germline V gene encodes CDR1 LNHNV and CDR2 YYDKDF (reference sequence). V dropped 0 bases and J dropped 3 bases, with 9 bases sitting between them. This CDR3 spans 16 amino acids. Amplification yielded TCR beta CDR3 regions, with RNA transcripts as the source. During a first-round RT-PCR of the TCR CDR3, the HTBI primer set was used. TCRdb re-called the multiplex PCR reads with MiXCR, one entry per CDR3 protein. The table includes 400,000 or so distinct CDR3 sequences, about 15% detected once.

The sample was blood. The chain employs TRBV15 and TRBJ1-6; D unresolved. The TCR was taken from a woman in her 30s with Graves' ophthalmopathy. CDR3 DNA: TGTGCCACCAGCAGAGATTTTGACATCTATAATTCACCCCTCCACTTT. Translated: CATSRDFDIYNSPLHF.